A single sample gave rise to the 8 T cell receptor beta chains below, sequenced in a study of identical twins. Using its own MiXCR run on the 5' RACE reads, TCRdb lists one record per CDR3 protein. The table shows 240,000 or so distinct CDR3 sequences, with roughly 7% occurring only once. The sample was also linked to a second study, of yellow fever vaccine responses in identical twins.

The specimen was memory (CD45RO+) T cells sorted from blood. These receptors were collected from a woman aged 18-29 years in good health.

This clonotype was counted at least ten times. The V and J genes are TRBV7-2 and TRBJ2-3, with 9 bases aligning to TRBD2. This CDR3 is 16 amino acids long. The V and J ends lost 4 bases and 0 bases, in that order; junction bases with no gene match: 5. Germline values: CDR1 SGHTA, CDR2 FQGNSA. CDR3 DNA: TGTGCCAGCAGCTCACTAGCGGGTATGAGCACAGATACGCAGTATTTT. Its protein is CASSSLAGMSTDTQYF.

This clonotype was observed at least ten times. The rearrangement links TRBV4-1 to TRBJ2-5; TRBD1 is a possible D gene (6 bases). CDR1 MGHRA and CDR2 YSYEKL come from the germline V gene. The CDR3 spans 15 residues. V lost 0 bases and J 5 bases, leaving 13 bases between the germline ends. CDR3 DNA sequence: TGCGCCAGCAGCCAAGATCCAGGGGAGTGGGAGACCCAGTACTTC. As protein: CASSQDPGEWETQYF.

In its sample, this clonotype was seen many times. The chain uses TRBV7-9 and TRBJ2-7, with D hard to call. Trimming pared 4 bases from V and 4 bases from J, leaving 11 bases between. Germline V gene data show CDR1 as SEHNR and CDR2 as FQNEAQ (reference sequence). This CDR3 has 13 residues. CDR3 residues: CASSSSARYEQYV. CDR3 DNA sequence: TGTGCCAGCAGCTCTAGTGCCCGTTACGAGCAGTACGTC.

This clonotype has a count of ten or more. The chain links TRBV25-1 to TRBJ2-7, with D uncertain. There are 12 residues in the CDR3. Germline V gives CDR1 MGHDK, CDR2 SYGVNS. Trimming removed 6 bases from V and 3 bases from J, with 9 bases in between. Written as DNA, the CDR3 is TGTGCCAGCAGCGTAGGCAGCTACGAGCAGTACTTC. Amino acid sequence: CASSVGSYEQYF.

The chain combines TRBV6-1 with TRBJ2-3; 7 bases are a match to TRBD2. CDR3 length equals 14 residues. Trimming at V came to 6 bases and at J to 0 bases, leaving 3 bases not matched to a gene. Germline loops: CDR1 MNHNS, CDR2 SASEGT. CDR3: CASRSGASTDTQYF. The CDR3 coding sequence is TGTGCCAGCAGAAGCGGGGCGAGCACAGATACGCAGTATTTT.

This clonotype was recorded many times. The J gene is TRBJ2-2, the V gene TRBV10-1, with D maybe TRBD1 (5 bases). V lost 7 bases to trimming and J lost 2 bases, with 14 bases between them. CDR1 and CDR2 from the germline V gene are WNHNN and SYGVQD (reference sequence). The length of the CDR3 is 15 residues. CDR3 DNA: TGCGCCAGCAAGAAGGGGCCAGTTAACACCGGGGAGCTGTTTTTT. Its protein is CASKKGPVNTGELFF.

This clonotype was detected many times. The V gene is TRBV11-2, the J gene TRBJ2-4; weak D call: TRBD1 (6 bases). The V end lost 1 base, the J end lost 9 bases, and 13 bases lay between the germline ends. The CDR3 has 14 residues. Germline V gives CDR1 SGHAT, CDR2 FQNNGV. DNA for the CDR3: TGTGCCAGCAGCTTAGGACAGGTGATCGGCATTCAGTACTTC. Translation gives CASSLGQVIGIQYF.

There are many counts of this clonotype. This chain uses TRBV10-2 with TRBJ2-1, with D unclear. CDR3 length: 15 residues. Germline V gene lookup returns CDR1 WSHSY and CDR2 SAAADI. V dropped 3 bases and J dropped 0 bases, with 9 bases sitting between them. CDR3 amino acids: CASSDDQRSYNEQFF. CDR3 bases: TGCGCCAGCAGTGATGACCAGCGCTCCTACAATGAGCAGTTCTTC.